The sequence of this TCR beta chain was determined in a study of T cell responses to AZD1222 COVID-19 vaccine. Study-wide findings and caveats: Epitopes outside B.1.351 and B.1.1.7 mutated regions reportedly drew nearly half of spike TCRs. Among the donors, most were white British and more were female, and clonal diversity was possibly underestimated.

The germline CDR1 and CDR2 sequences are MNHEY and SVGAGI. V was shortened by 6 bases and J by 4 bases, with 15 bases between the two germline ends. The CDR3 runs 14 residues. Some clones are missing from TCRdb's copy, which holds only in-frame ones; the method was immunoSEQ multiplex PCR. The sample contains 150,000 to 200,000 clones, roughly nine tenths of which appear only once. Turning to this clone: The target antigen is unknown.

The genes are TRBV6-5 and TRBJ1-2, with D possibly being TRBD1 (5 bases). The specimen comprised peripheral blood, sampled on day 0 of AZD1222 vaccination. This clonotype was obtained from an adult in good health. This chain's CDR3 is CASRVTGTAYGYTF. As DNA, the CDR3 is TGTGCCAGCAGGGTTACCGGGACGGCCTATGGCTACACCTTC.